The 22 T cell receptor beta chains reported below all come from one sample, sequenced in a study of cytomegalovirus exposure and HLA in healthy donors. The PCR contained 60 Vbeta and 13 Jbeta primers. Assay: immunoSEQ multiplex PCR; the TCRdb copy retains only in-frame clones and omits some. The table shows roughly 140,000 clones, with 76% occurring only once. The specimen was PBMCs. The source of these receptors is a woman in her thirties or forties in good health and CMV-seronegative.

This chain links TRBV10-2 with TRBJ1-5; TRBD1 is a possible D gene (6 bases). The CDR3 has 14 residues. With 2 bases removed from V and 6 bases from J, the gap between germline ends came to 11 bases. Germline-derived CDR1 and CDR2 are WSHSY and SAAADI. The CDR3 DNA is TGCGCCAGCAGTGAGCCCCAAGGGGGTCAGCCCCAGCATTTT. It codes for CASSEPQGGQPQHF.

V gene TRBV18 combines with J gene TRBJ2-1, with TRBD2 identical over 7 bases. The V gene end was trimmed by 4 bases and the J gene end by 0 bases; junction bases not matched to a gene: 3. Germline V lookup: CDR1 KGHSH, CDR2 LQKENI. The CDR3 runs to 15 residues. CDR3 sequence: CASSLLAASYNEQFF. DNA of the CDR3: TGTGCCAGCTCACTGCTAGCGGCCTCCTACAATGAGCAGTTCTTC.

This clone was seen only a few times. The chain employs TRBV5-4 and TRBJ1-1; the match to TRBD1 covers 9 bases. This CDR3 has 14 amino acids. Germline V gene data show CDR1 as SGHNT and CDR2 as YYREEE (reference sequence). V shed 10 bases and J 0 bases; nucleotides not matched to a gene: 7. The CDR3: CAVWTGALNTEAFF. CDR3 sequence (DNA): TGTGCCGTTTGGACAGGGGCTTTGAACACTGAAGCTTTCTTT.

This rearrangement joins TRBV18 to TRBJ2-7, with 7 positions matching TRBD1. The CDR3 extends over 14 amino acids. Germline-derived CDR1 and CDR2 are KGHSH and LQKENI. V lost 1 base, J lost 5 bases, and 5 bases stayed unmatched. CDR3 region: CASSPQGAADEQYF. CDR3 bases: TGTGCCAGCTCACCACAGGGGGCAGCCGACGAGCAGTACTTC.

V usage is TRBV10-3 and J usage is TRBJ1-1; 12 bases match TRBD1. V lost 4 bases, J lost 7 bases, and 10 bases stayed unmatched. Germline V gene lookup returns CDR1 ENHRY and CDR2 SYGVKD. CDR3 length: 16 amino acids. DNA of the CDR3: TGTGCCATCAGTGTTAGGGACAGGGGGCTATTTGGTGAAGCTTTCTTT. It codes for CAISVRDRGLFGEAFF.

DNA for the CDR3: TGTGCCAGCAGTGACCGGGACAGGGCAGATCAGCCCCAGCATTTT. This sequence encodes CASSDRDRADQPQHF. The V gene is TRBV6-4, the J gene TRBJ1-5; 9 positions agree with TRBD1. Germline values: CDR1 MRHNA, CDR2 SNTAGT. CDR3 length: 15 residues. V trimming: 2 bases; J trimming: 5 bases; junction bases outside the gene matches: 4.

This sequence joins TRBV11-3 and TRBJ2-3; 14 bases align to TRBD2. The V gene's germline CDR1 is SGHNT and CDR2 YENEEA. This CDR3 contains 17 residues. The V and J ends lost 4 bases and 10 bases, in that order; junction bases with no gene match: 13. The CDR3 nucleotides read TGTGCCAGCAGCTCCGCCGGGACTAGCGGGAGTGGAGGTCCGCAGTATTTT. It translates to CASSSAGTSGSGGPQYF.

J is TRBJ1-1 and V is TRBV10-3; no clear D gene. Germline CDR1 is ENHRY and CDR2 is SYGVKD. The V gene lost 6 bases and the J gene lost 1 base, with 3 bases spanning the gap. The CDR3 loop spans 11 amino acids. The CDR3 DNA sequence: TGTGCCATCAGCCAGAACACTGAAGCTTTCTTT. Amino acids: CAISQNTEAFF.

The gene calls are TRBV11-1 and TRBJ1-2; 8 bases align to TRBD1. CDR3 size: 14 residues. CDR1 and CDR2 (germline): SGHAT, FQDESV (reference sequence). The V gene end was trimmed by 3 bases and the J gene end by 7 bases; junction bases not matched to a gene: 7. The CDR3 is CASSFPGQGLGYTF. The DNA of the CDR3 is TGTGCCAGCAGCTTCCCCGGACAGGGCCTTGGCTACACCTTC.

Notes on this clone: One junction end does not reproduce the germline sequence, and a read error may be involved. The chain recombines TRBV18 with TRBJ2-7, with D maybe TRBD2 (5 bases). The CDR3 loop spans 14 amino acids. Germline values: CDR1 KGHSH, CDR2 LQKENI. The CDR3 here is CASSPRESGLELLF. CDR3 DNA: TGTGCCAGCTCACCACGCGAATCGGGGTTGGAGCTCCTATTC.

The V and J genes are TRBV2 and TRBJ2-1, with 7 bases that match TRBD2. This CDR3 is 13 amino acids long. Germline-derived CDR1 and CDR2 are SNHLY and FYNNEI. V lost 6 bases and J lost 6; bases outside the gene matches: 5. The DNA of the CDR3 is TGTGCCAGCAGGGGAGGGGTAGGCAATGAGCAGTTCTTC. This translates into CASRGGVGNEQFF. The full variable domain, with the rest looked up from reference TRBV2 and TRBJ2-1, is EPEVTQTPSHQVTQMGQEVILRCVPISNHLYFYWYRQILGQKVEFLVSFYNNEISEKSEIFDDQFSVERPDGSNFTLKIRSTKLEDSAMYFCASRGGVGNEQFFGPGTRLTVL.

This clone was observed a single time. The V call is TRBV2, the J call TRBJ2-1; 10 nucleotides align to TRBD2. Germline V CDR1 and CDR2: SNHLY, FYNNEI. V was pared by 4 bases and J by 8 bases, with 8 bases of the junction left unmatched. The CDR3 length is 15 residues. CDR3 DNA sequence: TGTGCCAGCAGTGTCCCTAGCGGGAGTCGTTATGAGCAGTTCTTC. The encoded protein is CASSVPSGSRYEQFF.

The chain has TRBV30 and TRBJ2-7; 8 nucleotides align to TRBD1. The length of the CDR3 is 15 residues. CDR1 is GTSNPN, CDR2 SVGIG, per germline (reference sequence). The V and J ends lost 1 base and 6 bases, in that order; junction bases with no gene match: 11. This CDR3 is CAWSADPGGAREQYF. The CDR3 nucleotides are TGTGCCTGGAGTGCGGACCCAGGGGGCGCCCGCGAGCAGTACTTC.

About this clone itself: At one boundary the junction diverges from the germline segment, which might be a read error. Other DNA variants within this sample encode the same CDR3. The V call is TRBV4-1, the J call TRBJ1-5; D might be TRBD1 (5 bases). The CDR3 is 16 amino acids. Germline assignment: CDR1 MGHRA and CDR2 YSYEKL. Here the CDR3 DNA reads TGCGCCAGCAGCCAAGGGGGAGGGACGGCGTATCAGCCTCAGCATTTT. Translated, it gives CASSQGGGTAYQPQHF.

The chain links TRBV6-5 to TRBJ1-3; TRBD1 is a possible D gene (5 bases). The CDR3 has 14 residues. CDR1 and CDR2 (germline): MNHEY, SVGAGI. Trimming stripped 7 bases from V and 4 bases from J, with 14 bases between. CDR3 region: CASKLGGIGNTIYF. The DNA for the CDR3 is TGTGCCAGCAAGCTCGGGGGGATCGGAAACACCATATATTTT.

The rearrangement links TRBV9 to TRBJ1-2, with D unresolved. Germline CDR1 is SGDLS and CDR2 is YYNGEE. The CDR3 is made up of 16 amino acids. The germline V and J ends were trimmed by 0 bases and 6 bases, with 18 bases remaining between them. For the CDR3, the DNA is TGTGCCAGCAGCGTAGGGTGGCGGGATTTCGGGAATGGCTACACCTTC. Amino acid sequence: CASSVGWRDFGNGYTF.

The table lists this clone with a few counts. The chain links TRBV2 to TRBJ2-1; TRBD2 matches at 15 bases. There are 18 residues in the CDR3. The germline V gene has CDR1 SNHLY and CDR2 FYNNEI. Trimming cost V 5 bases and J 8 bases; bases outside gene matches: 13. As DNA, the CDR3 is TGTGCCAGCAGTCCACTCTCCTGGACTAGCGGGGGGGTAGATGAGCAGTTCTTC. Amino acids: CASSPLSWTSGGVDEQFF. Filled out from reference TRBV2 and TRBJ2-1, the complete variable domain reads EPEVTQTPSHQVTQMGQEVILRCVPISNHLYFYWYRQILGQKVEFLVSFYNNEISEKSEIFDDQFSVERPDGSNFTLKIRSTKLEDSAMYFCASSPLSWTSGGVDEQFFGPGTRLTVL.

In this sample, this clone turned up once. The V and J genes are TRBV6-1 and TRBJ2-3, with D possibly being TRBD2 (6 bases). V lost 7 bases and J lost 1, with 12 bases in between. This CDR3 contains 14 residues. From germline, CDR1 is MNHNS and CDR2 SASEGT. CDR3: CASTSGGRTDTQYF. DNA for the CDR3: TGTGCCAGCACTTCCGGAGGGCGCACAGATACGCAGTATTTT.

The V gene is TRBV7-8, the J gene TRBJ2-5, with D hard to call. Germline lookup yields CDR1 SGHVS and CDR2 FQNEAQ. V was cut by 1 base and J by 0 bases, with 9 bases left in between. CDR3 size: 15 residues. This chain's CDR3 is CASSLVFVYQETQYF. The CDR3 DNA reads TGTGCCAGCAGCTTAGTTTTCGTGTACCAAGAGACCCAGTACTTC.

The chain recombines TRBV19 with TRBJ1-1, with unresolved D. The CDR3 has 15 residues. Germline CDR1 and CDR2: LNHDA and SQIVND (reference sequence). The germline V and J ends were trimmed by 3 bases and 1 base, with 12 bases remaining between them. The CDR3 DNA follows: TGTGCCAGTAGTATCGCGAACGGTTGGAACACTGAAGCTTTCTTT. Residues: CASSIANGWNTEAFF.

The rearrangement links TRBV5-1 to TRBJ2-7; D is perhaps TRBD1 (6 bases). From germline, CDR1 is SGHRS and CDR2 YFSETQ. There are 15 residues in the CDR3. Trimming took off 0 bases at V and 0 bases at J, with 10 bases between the two ends. The CDR3 DNA reads as TGCGCCAGCAGCTTGGTTCAGGGGAGCTCCTACGAGCAGTACTTC. As protein: CASSLVQGSSYEQYF.

The chain couples TRBV5-4 to TRBJ2-1; 10 bases match TRBD2. This CDR3 is built from 16 residues. V lost 0 bases and J lost 4; bases outside the gene matches: 4. Per germline, CDR1 SGHNT and CDR2 YYREEE (reference sequence). The CDR3 DNA sequence: TGTGCCAGCAGCTTGGCCGGTAGCGGGGGGTACAATGAGCAGTTCTTC. It yields the protein CASSLAGSGGYNEQFF.